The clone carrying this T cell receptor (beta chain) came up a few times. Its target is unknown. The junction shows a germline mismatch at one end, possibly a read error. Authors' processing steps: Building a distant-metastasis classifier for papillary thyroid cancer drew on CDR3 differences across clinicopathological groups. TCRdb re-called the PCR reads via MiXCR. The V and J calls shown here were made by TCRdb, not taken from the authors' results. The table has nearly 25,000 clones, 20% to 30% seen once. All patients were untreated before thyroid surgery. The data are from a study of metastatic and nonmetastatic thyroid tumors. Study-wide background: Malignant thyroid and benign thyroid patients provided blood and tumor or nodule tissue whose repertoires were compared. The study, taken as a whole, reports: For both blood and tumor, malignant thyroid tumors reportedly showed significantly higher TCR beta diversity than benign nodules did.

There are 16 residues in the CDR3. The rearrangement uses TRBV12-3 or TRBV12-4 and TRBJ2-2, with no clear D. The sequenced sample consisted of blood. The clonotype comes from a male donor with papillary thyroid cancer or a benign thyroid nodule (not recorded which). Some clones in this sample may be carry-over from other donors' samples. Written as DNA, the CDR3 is TGCGCCAGCAGTGCGACTGGGGAAGGGAACACCGGGGAGCTGTTTTTT. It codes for CASSATGEGNTGELFF.